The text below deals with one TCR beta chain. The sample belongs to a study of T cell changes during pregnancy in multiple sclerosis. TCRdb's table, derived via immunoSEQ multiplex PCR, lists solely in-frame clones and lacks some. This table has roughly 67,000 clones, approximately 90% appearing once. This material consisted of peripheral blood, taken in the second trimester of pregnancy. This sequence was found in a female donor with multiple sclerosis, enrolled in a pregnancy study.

For the CDR3, the DNA is TGTGCCAGCAGTGCGACTAGTATGAACACCGGGGAGCTGTTTTTT. This encodes CASSATSMNTGELFF. J is TRBJ2-2 and V is TRBV27; maybe TRBD2 (6 bases). The CDR3 runs to 15 residues. Germline CDR1 MNHEY, CDR2 SMNVEV (reference sequence). The V and J ends lost 5 bases and 1 base respectively, with 11 bases between them.